The 12 T cell receptor beta chains in this list originate from one sample, sequenced in a study of T-cell memory formation after mild COVID-19. MiXCR was run by TCRdb on the 5' RACE reads, yielding one entry per CDR3 protein. The sample contains approximately 480,000 distinct CDR3 sequences, about 20% of which appear only once. Sequenced material: PBMCs or a T cell subset sorted from them (not recorded which). The source is an adult woman who had mild COVID-19 (a few samples of this study predate the infection). Cell type and time point are not known.

The chain links TRBV20-1 to TRBJ2-7; possibly TRBD2 for D (5 bases). V gave up 0 bases and J gave up 2 bases, with 14 bases separating them. The CDR3 is 15 residues long. Looked up from germline, CDR1 is DFQATT and CDR2 is SNEGSKA (reference sequence). The CDR3 is CSARDVRETPYEQYF. For the CDR3, the DNA is TGCAGTGCTAGAGATGTTCGGGAAACTCCCTACGAGCAGTACTTC.

A few counts support this clonotype. The chain carries TRBV11-2 and TRBJ2-4, with 9 bases identical to TRBD1. Germline V gene sequence: CDR1 SGHAT, CDR2 FQNNGV. Germline trimming cut 5 bases from V and 6 bases from J; bases unmatched to any gene: 5. The CDR3 consists of 14 residues. Here the CDR3 reads CASSIGQGRNIQYF. The CDR3 region has the DNA TGTGCCAGCAGCATAGGACAGGGGCGAAACATTCAGTACTTC.

The chain recombines TRBV6-2 or TRBV6-3 with TRBJ1-1, with D tentatively TRBD1 (6 bases). This CDR3 region has 16 residues. V lost 3 bases to trimming and J lost 1 base, with 15 bases between them. CDR1 is MNHEY, CDR2 SVGEGT, per germline. This CDR3 is CASSYTVQGKNTEAFF. The CDR3 nucleotides read TGTGCCAGCAGTTATACTGTACAGGGCAAGAACACTGAAGCTTTCTTT.

This clonotype was counted at least ten times. The chain is built from TRBV7-2 and TRBJ2-1; D unclear. The germline V and J ends were trimmed by 2 bases and 6 bases, with 8 bases remaining between them. The CDR3 length is 13 residues. Germline V gene sequence: CDR1 SGHTA, CDR2 FQGNSA. The CDR3 sequence is CASSLRWGNEQFF. The CDR3 DNA sequence: TGTGCCAGCAGCTTACGGTGGGGCAATGAGCAGTTCTTC. The full variable domain, with the rest looked up from reference TRBV7-2 and TRBJ2-1, is GAGVSQSPSNKVTEKGKDVELRCDPISGHTALYWYRQSLGQGLEFLIYFQGNSAPDKSGLPSDRFSAERTGGSVSTLTIQRTQQEDSAVYLCASSLRWGNEQFFGPGTRLTVL.

This clonotype was seen more than once but under ten times. The gene calls are TRBV3-1 and TRBJ1-2; TRBD1 matches at 9 bases. CDR1 and CDR2 (germline): LGHDT, YNNKEL (reference sequence). CDR3 length: 15 residues. The junction had 5 bases not matched to a gene; V was cut back by 0 bases and J by 6 bases. CDR3 region: CASSQDVGQGNGYTF. The CDR3 nucleotides are TGTGCCAGCAGCCAAGATGTAGGACAGGGGAATGGCTACACCTTC.

V and J are TRBV6-5 and TRBJ2-5, with D maybe TRBD2 (7 bases). Germline V gene lookup returns CDR1 MNHEY and CDR2 SVGAGI. This CDR3 has 15 residues. Trimming removed 6 bases from V and 2 bases from J, with 16 bases in between. CDR3 residues: CASSHGGGAQETQYF. In DNA form, the CDR3 reads TGTGCCAGCAGCCACGGTGGGGGGGCGCAAGAGACCCAGTACTTC.

This chain links TRBV15 with TRBJ2-5, with D hard to call. CDR3 size: 14 residues. The V gene's germline CDR1 is LNHNV and CDR2 YYDKDF (reference sequence). V was clipped by 0 bases and J by 5 bases, with 10 bases between them. CDR3 sequence: CATSRDRHRETQYF. The CDR3 DNA is TGTGCCACCAGCAGAGATCGTCATAGGGAGACCCAGTACTTC.

In this sample, this clonotype turned up a few times. The V and J genes are TRBV15 and TRBJ2-7, with no clear D. The V end was cut by 0 bases, the J end by 4 bases, with 7 bases between. The germline V gene encodes CDR1 LNHNV and CDR2 YYDKDF (reference sequence). CDR3 size: 13 residues. CDR3 sequence: CATSRDGEYEQYF. For the CDR3, the DNA is TGTGCCACCAGCAGAGATGGCGAGTACGAGCAGTACTTC.

In its sample, this clonotype was seen a few times. The chain has TRBV12-3 or TRBV12-4 and TRBJ2-2, with 7 nucleotides matching TRBD2. J was trimmed by 3 bases and V by 3 bases; bases with no gene match: 10. This CDR3 is built from 17 residues. CDR3 in amino acids: CASSFVVRDYHTGELFF. The CDR3 DNA reads as TGTGCCAGCAGTTTCGTGGTGCGGGACTACCACACCGGGGAGCTGTTTTTT.

The chain employs TRBV23-1 and TRBJ2-1, with 7 bases fitting TRBD1. TRBV23-1 is annotated as an ORF whose role is uncertain. V lost 2 bases, J lost 10 bases, and 11 bases stayed unmatched. The CDR3 contains 15 residues. DNA for the CDR3: TGCGCCAGCAGTCAAAACCGACAGGGTTACGAGGAGCAGTTCTTC. This sequence encodes CASSQNRQGYEEQFF.

This clonotype was seen at least ten times. The chain joins TRBV6-5 to TRBJ2-7; 8 bases map to TRBD1. The germline gives CDR1 MNHEY, CDR2 SVGAGI. After removal of 0 bases from V and 2 bases from J, the junction contained 3 bases not matched to a gene. The CDR3 length is 15 residues. CDR3 sequence (DNA): TGTGCCAGCAGTTACTCGAGACAGGGGACCTACGAGCAGTACTTC. Residues: CASSYSRQGTYEQYF.

Points on this clonotype: Compared with germline, one end of the junction differs, possibly owing to a read error. This chain connects TRBV18 to TRBJ2-5, with D possibly being TRBD1 or TRBD2 (5 bases each). The germline V gene encodes CDR1 KGHSH and CDR2 LQKENI. The CDR3 sequence is 15 residues long. The CDR3 spells CAGSFFGGTEETQYF. As DNA, the CDR3 is TGTGCCGGCTCATTTTTCGGTGGGACCGAAGAGACCCAGTACTTC. The full variable domain, its missing parts supplied by reference TRBV18 and TRBJ2-5, is NAGVMQNPRHLVRRRGQEARLRCSPMKGHSHVYWYRQLPEEGLKFMVYLQKENIIDESGMPKERFSAEFPKEGPSILRIQQVVRGDSAAYFCAGSFFGGTEETQYFGPGTRLLVL.